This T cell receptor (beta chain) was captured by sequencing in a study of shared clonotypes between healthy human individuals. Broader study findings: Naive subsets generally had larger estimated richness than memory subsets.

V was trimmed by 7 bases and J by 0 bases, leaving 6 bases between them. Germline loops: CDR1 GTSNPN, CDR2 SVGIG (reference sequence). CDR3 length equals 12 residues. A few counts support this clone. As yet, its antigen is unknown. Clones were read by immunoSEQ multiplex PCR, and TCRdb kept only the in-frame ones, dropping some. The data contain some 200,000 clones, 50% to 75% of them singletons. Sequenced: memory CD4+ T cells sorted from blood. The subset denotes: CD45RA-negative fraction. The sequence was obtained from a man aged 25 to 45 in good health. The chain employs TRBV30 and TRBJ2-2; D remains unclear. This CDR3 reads CASLTNTGELFF. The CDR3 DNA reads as TGTGCCTCCCTAACGAACACCGGGGAGCTGTTTTTT.